This is a list of T cell receptor beta chains from one sample in a study of cytomegalovirus exposure and HLA in healthy donors. Clones were read by immunoSEQ multiplex PCR, and TCRdb kept only the in-frame ones, dropping some. The sample includes some 140,000 clones, approximately 75% of them seen just once. Sequencing was done on a sample of PBMCs. These receptors originate from a male donor in good health and CMV-seronegative. The CDR3 runs from the conserved cysteine through the conserved F or W. The order of the fields is D gene, clone size, J gene, V gene, CDR3 DNA, CDR3 protein. A D gene is named only where the DNA matches it firmly. For some rows the clone size is stated as once, few or many, or as a class when expanded; others skip it.

>-|once|TRBJ1-1|TRBV18
TGTGCCAGCTCACCAGCGGGACGGGGTATGAACACTGAAGCTTTCTTT
CASSPAGRGMNTEAFF
>-|-|TRBJ2-5|TRBV7-2
TGTGCCAGCAGCTTAGCGGGCGGGGCCCAAGGAACGACCCAGTACTTC
CASSLAGGAQGTTQYF
>-|-|TRBJ2-3|TRBV7-8
TGTGCCAGCAGCTTAGGGAGTTACCCAGATACGCAGTATTTT
CASSLGSYPDTQYF
>-|-|TRBJ1-4|TRBV11-3
TGTGCCAGCGCCCGAGACAGTGCAACTAATGAAAAACTGTTTTTT
CASARDSATNEKLFF
>TRBD1|-|TRBJ1-1|TRBV19
TGTGCCAGTAGTACCGGACAGGATTTGGTAACTTTCTTT
CASSTGQDLVTFF
>-|-|TRBJ2-7|TRBV7-2
TGTGCCAGCAGCTCCAGGAGAGGGTACGAGCAGTACTTC
CASSSRRGYEQYF
>-|-|TRBJ2-5|TRBV13
TGTGCCAGCAGCTTAAGGACTCCCAGTAGCGTGACCCAGTACTTC
CASSLRTPSSVTQYF
>-|-|TRBJ2-3|TRBV5-4
TGTGCCAGCAGCTTGGCCGGGGGCACAGATACGCAGTATTTT
CASSLAGGTDTQYF
>-|-|TRBJ1-1|TRBV19
TGTGCCAGTAGTGCACCCGGTCTCAACACTGAAGCTTTCTTT
CASSAPGLNTEAFF
>TRBD1|-|TRBJ1-2|TRBV19
TGTGCCAGTACCCCCCCACAGGGGACCTATGGCTACACCTTC
CASTPPQGTYGYTF
>TRBD1|-|TRBJ2-5|TRBV19
TGTGCCAGTAGCAAAGGGGGGCAGGGGGCAGGACAAGAGACCCAGTACTTC
CASSKGGQGAGQETQYF
>TRBD1|-|TRBJ1-1|TRBV19
TGTGCCAGTAGTATTAAGAACAGGGGGCGAAACACTGAAGCTTTCTTT
CASSIKNRGRNTEAFF
>TRBD2|-|TRBJ2-2|TRBV9
TGTGCCAGCAGCGCAGGACTAGCGGGGTACACCGGGGAGCTGTTTTTT
CASSAGLAGYTGELFF
>-|many|TRBJ1-5|TRBV7-9
TGTGCCAGCAGCACACAGGGTACGGATCAGCCCCAGCATTTT
CASSTQGTDQPQHF
>TRBD1|-|TRBJ2-2|TRBV2
TGTGCCAGCAGTGGTTCCCCCGGCAGGGGGCGAACCGGGGAGCTGTTTTTT
CASSGSPGRGRTGELFF
>-|-|TRBJ1-1|TRBV30
TGTGCCTGGAGTATGCTCAGGGTCTGGGACACTGAAGCTTTCTTT
CAWSMLRVWDTEAFF
>-|-|TRBJ1-1|TRBV10-3
TGTGCCATCAGGGCGGGGGAAAGTGAAGCTTTCTTT
CAIRAGESEAFF
>TRBD1|-|TRBJ1-1|TRBV6-6
TGTGCCAGCAGTTACGCCCTTGGGACAGAGAACACTGAAGCTTTCTTT
CASSYALGTENTEAFF
>TRBD1|-|TRBJ1-3|TRBV5-1
TGCGCCAGCAGCTTGGGGACAGGGCCCGGAAACACCATATATTTT
CASSLGTGPGNTIYF
>TRBD1|-|TRBJ1-5|TRBV7-2
TGTGCCAGCAGCTCGTACAGGGGTGTAGGTCAGCCCCAGCATTTT
CASSSYRGVGQPQHF
>-|once|TRBJ2-4|TRBV4-2
TGTGCCAGCAGCCAAGAACAGGATAACATTCAGTACTTC
CASSQEQDNIQYF
>TRBD1|few|TRBJ2-3|TRBV6-5
TGTGCCAGCAGTCCGGACAGGTTGCTAAATACGCAGTATTTT
CASSPDRLLNTQYF
>-|-|TRBJ1-4|TRBV9
TGTGCCAGCAGCGTAGACCCGACAGGAACTGAAAAACTGTTTTTT
CASSVDPTGTEKLFF
>TRBD2|-|TRBJ2-1|TRBV6-1
TGTGCCAGCAGTGAATTCGTGAGGACTAGTGGGTTCTTC
CASSEFVRTSGFF
>-|-|TRBJ1-4|TRBV25-1
TGTGCCAGCAGTGAGTGGCGGGGGTCAACTAATGAAAAACTGTTTTTT
CASSEWRGSTNEKLFF
>-|-|TRBJ2-2|TRBV6-1
TGTGCCAGCAGTGAAAGACAGAGGAACACCGGGGAGCTGTTTTTT
CASSERQRNTGELFF
>TRBD2|once|TRBJ2-1|TRBV10-3
TGTGCCATCAGTGAGTCGGCTAGCGGGGGGGCTGGGTTCTTC
CAISESASGGAGFF
>-|-|TRBJ1-1|TRBV7-2
TGTGCCAGCAGCTTAGGATCGGGGGGGGGCACTGAAGCTTTCTTT
CASSLGSGGGTEAFF
>-|-|TRBJ1-1|TRBV30
TGTGCCTGGAGTCAGGGTGGGGGGGGCTCGGGGGCTTTCTTT
CAWSQGGGGSGAFF
>TRBD1|-|TRBJ1-4|TRBV9
TGTGCCAGCAGCTCTGGACAGGGGCTACGTGAAAAACTGTTTTTT
CASSSGQGLREKLFF
>-|-|TRBJ1-2|TRBV30
TGTGCCTGGAGTCCCGCCAGGGCTGGCTACACCTTC
CAWSPARAGYTF
>-|-|TRBJ1-5|TRBV7-8
TGTGCCAGCAGCCCGACAGGACATAGCAATCAGCCCCAGCATTTT
CASSPTGHSNQPQHF
>TRBD1|few|TRBJ1-1|TRBV5-1
TGCGCCAGCAGTTGGGACAGCCAGAACACTGAAGCTTTCTTT
CASSWDSQNTEAFF
>-|-|TRBJ1-4|TRBV5-4
TGTGCCAGCAGCTTGGTGAACGAGGAAAAACTGTTTTTT
CASSLVNEEKLFF
>-|-|TRBJ2-3|TRBV7-2
TGTGCCAGCAGCTTCAGGGTCACAGATACGCAGTATTTT
CASSFRVTDTQYF
>-|-|TRBJ2-1|TRBV7-2
TGTGCCAGCAGCCCAAGCGTGGGGGGGGCCGGCGGTGAGCAGTTCTTC
CASSPSVGGAGGEQFF
>TRBD2|-|TRBJ2-5|TRBV7-9
TGTGCCAGCAGCCCTAAGCTAGCGGGGGGCGGAGAGACCCAGTACTTC
CASSPKLAGGGETQYF
>-|few|TRBJ1-1|TRBV5-1
TGCGCCAGCAGCTTGGCCCCCCCAGGGCAAGGAACTGAAGCTTTCTTT
CASSLAPPGQGTEAFF
>TRBD1|-|TRBJ2-5|TRBV5-1
TGCGCCAGCACACCGGGACAGGGAGAGACCCAGTACTTC
CASTPGQGETQYF
>-|-|TRBJ2-6|TRBV4-3
TGCGCCAGCAGCCTCTCAATAGGAGGGGAAGGGGCCAACGTCCTGACTTTC
CASSLSIGGEGANVLTF
>-|-|TRBJ1-6|TRBV7-9
TGTGCCAGCAGCCGGGACTCTATTCAGGCCCTCCACTTT
CASSRDSIQALHF
>-|-|TRBJ2-5|TRBV7-2
TGTGCCAGCAGCTTAGCCAGGCAAGAGACCCAGTACTTC
CASSLARQETQYF
>-|few|TRBJ1-6|TRBV5-1
TGCGCCAGCAGCTTGGCCACCAGCTCCTATAATTCACCCCTCCACTTT
CASSLATSSYNSPLHF
>TRBD2|-|TRBJ2-1|TRBV10-3
TGTGCCATCAGTGAGGGGGGGGGTCGGAGAGATGAGCAGTTCTTC
CAISEGGGRRDEQFF
>-|-|TRBJ1-2|TRBV20-1
TGCAGTGCTAGAACAGCTTATGGCTACACCTTC
CSARTAYGYTF
>-|-|TRBJ1-2|TRBV6-5
TGTGCCAGCAGGGGATCTGGGGGCCCCAACTATGGCTACACCTTC
CASRGSGGPNYGYTF